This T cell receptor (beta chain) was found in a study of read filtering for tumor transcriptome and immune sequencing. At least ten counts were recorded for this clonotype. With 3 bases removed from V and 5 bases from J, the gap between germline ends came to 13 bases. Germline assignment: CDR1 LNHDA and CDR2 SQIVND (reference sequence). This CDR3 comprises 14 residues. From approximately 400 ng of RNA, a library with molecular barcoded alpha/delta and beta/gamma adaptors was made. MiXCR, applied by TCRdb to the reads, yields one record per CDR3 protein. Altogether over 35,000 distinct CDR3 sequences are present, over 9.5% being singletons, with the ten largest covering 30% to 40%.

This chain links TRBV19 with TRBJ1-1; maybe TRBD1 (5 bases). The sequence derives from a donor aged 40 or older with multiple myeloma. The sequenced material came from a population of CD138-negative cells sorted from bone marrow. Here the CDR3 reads CASSMGKGRTEAFF. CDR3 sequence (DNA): TGTGCCAGTAGTATGGGCAAGGGGCGAACTGAAGCTTTCTTT.